This T cell receptor beta chain was sequenced in a study of blood T cell repertoires in COVID-19. Study-level background: Acute-phase and convalescent COVID-19 samples originated in the United States, Italy and Spain. PBMCs, B-cell-depleted T cells, or T cells were the source of the cDNA or gDNA that made up the material.

V was trimmed by 6 bases and J by 2 bases, leaving 10 bases between them. The germline CDR1 and CDR2 sequences are ENHRY and SYGVKD. The CDR3 runs 13 residues. In the study's own analysis: Estimates of nucleated cell counts were drawn from the amplification of reference gene primers. Profiling relied on immunoSEQ multiplex PCR, and the TCRdb table lists in-frame clones only, not all of them. The V and J calls and clone size are taken from that table; D and trimming were inferred from the DNA. The sample carries around 200,000 clones, 70% to 90% recorded once. The sequence was obtained from a woman over 75 with acute or convalescent COVID-19. The V gene is TRBV10-3, the J gene TRBJ1-1, with a tentative D call TRBD1 (6 bases). The sample taken for sequencing was peripheral blood. The CDR3 coding sequence is TGTGCCATCAGGGAACAGGGAAACACTGAAGCTTTCTTT. Translated: CAIREQGNTEAFF.